This passage covers 7 T cell receptor beta chains from one sample sequenced in a study of tumor and adjacent non-tumor tissue in lung cancer. RNA was extracted from bulk tissue without any cell sorting. The library came from three nested PCR rounds adapted from ARM-PCR protocols. Via MiXCR, TCRdb re-called the multiplex PCR reads, giving one row per CDR3 protein. The sample has under 95,000 distinct CDR3 sequences; about 67% are singletons. Sample: lung tumor tissue. The receptors were sampled from a man aged 55 to 70 with non-small cell lung cancer.

A note on this clonotype: An end of the junction does not agree with germline; a read error may underlie this. The V and J genes are TRBV7-9 and TRBJ1-2; D unclear. Per germline, CDR1 SEHNR and CDR2 FQNEAQ (reference sequence). This CDR3 is built from 14 residues. The CDR3 here is CANSPSTANYGYTF. The CDR3 coding sequence is TGTGCCAACAGCCCATCAACAGCTAACTATGGCTACACCTTC. Full variable domain (missing parts from reference TRBV7-9 and TRBJ1-2): DTGVSQNPRHKITKRGQNVTFRCDPISEHNRLYWYRQTLGQGPEFLTYFQNEAQLEKSRLLSDRFSAERPKGSFSTLEIQRTEQGDSAMYLCANSPSTANYGYTFGSGTRLTVV.

Note on this clonotype: At one end the junction does not follow the germline gene, possibly because of a read error. V gene TRBV4-1 combines with J gene TRBJ1-1; D gene unclear. This CDR3 has 13 residues. Germline values: CDR1 MGHRA, CDR2 YSYEKL. The CDR3: CASIQASNTEALF. CDR3 in DNA: TGCGCCAGCATCCAAGCCAGCAACACTGAAGCTTTGTTT.

With respect to this clonotype: A much larger clone is a single base away; this may be a read error. The chain combines TRBV11-2 with TRBJ2-2; D is perhaps TRBD2 (5 bases). Trimming shortened V by 5 bases and J by 4 bases, and 17 bases separated the two germline ends. CDR1 is SGHAT, CDR2 FQNNGV, per germline. The CDR3 has 16 amino acids. DNA of the CDR3: TGTGCCAGCAGCCGTGCCGAGACCCGGGGCACCGGGGAGCTGTTTTTT. Translating it yields CASSRAETRGTGELFF.

This clonotype was counted ten times or more. The chain uses TRBV6-6 and TRBJ1-5; 7 bases align to TRBD1. With 6 bases clipped from V and 0 bases from J, the junction kept 8 bases outside the gene matches. CDR3 length: 16 amino acids. Germline V CDR1 and CDR2: MNHNY, SVGAGI (reference sequence). CDR3 DNA: TGTGCCAGCAGCAAAGGGACAGATTATAGCAATCAGCCCCAGCATTTT. Translation gives CASSKGTDYSNQPQHF.

By sample share, this clonotype is large. The J gene is TRBJ2-2, the V gene TRBV4-3; D could derive from TRBD1 or TRBD2 (5 bases each). The germline V gene has CDR1 LGHNA and CDR2 YSLEER. Trimming took 0 bases from V and 8 from J, leaving 19 bases between them. CDR3 size: 17 residues. The CDR3 here is CASSQDPTGTARGELFF. CDR3 nucleotide sequence: TGCGCCAGCAGCCAAGACCCTACCGGGACCGCGAGAGGGGAGCTGTTTTTT.

This CDR3 is CATSRPTVWGEKLFF. In nucleotides, the CDR3 is TGTGCCACCAGCAGACCTACAGTTTGGGGTGAAAAACTGTTTTTT. The V call is TRBV15, the J call TRBJ1-4; the D is unclear. Germline V gene data show CDR1 as LNHNV and CDR2 as YYDKDF (reference sequence). The CDR3 has 15 amino acids. Trimming took off 2 bases at V and 7 bases at J, with 14 bases between the two ends.

In regard to this clonotype: At one of its ends the junction is not consistent with the germline gene, which may arise from a read error. The chain couples TRBV25-1 to TRBJ2-1; the match to TRBD1 covers 11 bases. The CDR3 runs to 12 residues. The germline gives CDR1 MGHDK, CDR2 SYGVNS. The CDR3 here is CARSAGTGGEFF. The CDR3 DNA follows: TGTGCCAGAAGTGCCGGGACAGGGGGAGAGTTCTTC. Using reference TRBV25-1 and TRBJ2-1 for the parts outside the CDR3, the full variable domain is EADIYQTPRYLVIGTGKKITLECSQTMGHDKMYWYQQDPGMELHLIHYSYGVNSTEKGDLSSESTVSRIRTEHFPLTLESARPSHTSQYLCARSAGTGGEFFGPGTRLTVL.